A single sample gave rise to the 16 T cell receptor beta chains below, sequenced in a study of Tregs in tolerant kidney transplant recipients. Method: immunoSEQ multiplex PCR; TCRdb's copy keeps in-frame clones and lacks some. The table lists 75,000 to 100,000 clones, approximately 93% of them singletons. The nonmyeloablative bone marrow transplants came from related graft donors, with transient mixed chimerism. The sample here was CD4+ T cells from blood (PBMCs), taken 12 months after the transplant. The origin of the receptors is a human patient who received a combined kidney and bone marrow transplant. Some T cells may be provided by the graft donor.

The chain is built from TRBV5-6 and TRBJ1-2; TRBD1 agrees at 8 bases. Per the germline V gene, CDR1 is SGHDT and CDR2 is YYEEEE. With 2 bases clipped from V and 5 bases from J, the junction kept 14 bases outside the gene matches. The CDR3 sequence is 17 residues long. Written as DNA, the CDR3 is TGTGCCAGCAGCTTTGGGGGGGCCAGGGGGCTCTTGTATGGCTACACCTTC. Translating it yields CASSFGGARGLLYGYTF.

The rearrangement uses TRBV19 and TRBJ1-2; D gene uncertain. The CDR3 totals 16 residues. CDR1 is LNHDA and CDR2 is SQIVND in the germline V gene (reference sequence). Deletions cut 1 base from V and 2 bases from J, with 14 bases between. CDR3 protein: CASSIVSGSENYGYTF. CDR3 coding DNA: TGTGCCAGTAGTATAGTGAGCGGCAGCGAGAACTATGGCTACACCTTC. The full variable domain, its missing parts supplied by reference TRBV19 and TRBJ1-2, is DGGITQSPKYLFRKEGQNVTLSCEQNLNHDAMYWYRQDPGQGLRLIYYSQIVNDFQKGDIAEGYSVSREKKESFPLTVTSAQKNPTAFYLCASSIVSGSENYGYTFGSGTRLTVV.

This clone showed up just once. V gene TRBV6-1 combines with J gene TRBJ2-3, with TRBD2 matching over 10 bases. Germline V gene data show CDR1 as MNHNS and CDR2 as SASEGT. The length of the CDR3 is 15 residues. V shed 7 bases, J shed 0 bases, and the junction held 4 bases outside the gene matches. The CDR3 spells CASNRLAGSTDTQYF. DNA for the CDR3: TGTGCCAGCAATCGACTAGCGGGCAGCACAGATACGCAGTATTTT.

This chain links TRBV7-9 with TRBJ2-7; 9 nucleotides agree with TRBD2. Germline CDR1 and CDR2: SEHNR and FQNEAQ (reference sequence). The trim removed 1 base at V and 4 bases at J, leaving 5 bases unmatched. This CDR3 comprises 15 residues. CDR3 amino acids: CASSLVAGGVYEQYF. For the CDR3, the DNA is TGTGCCAGCAGCTTAGTGGCGGGAGGGGTTTACGAGCAGTACTTC.

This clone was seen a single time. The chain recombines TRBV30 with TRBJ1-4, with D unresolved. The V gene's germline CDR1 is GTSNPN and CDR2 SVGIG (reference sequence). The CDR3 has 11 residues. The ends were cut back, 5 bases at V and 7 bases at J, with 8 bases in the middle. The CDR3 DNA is TGTGCCTGGTCTTTCCTTGAAAAACTGTTTTTT. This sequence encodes CAWSFLEKLFF.

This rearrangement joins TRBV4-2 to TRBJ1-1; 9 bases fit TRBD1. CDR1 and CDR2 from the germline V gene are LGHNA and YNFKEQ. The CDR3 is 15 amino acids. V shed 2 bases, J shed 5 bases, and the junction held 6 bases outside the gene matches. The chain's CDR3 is CASSQSDRGRTEAFF. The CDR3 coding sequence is TGTGCCAGCAGCCAATCCGACAGGGGGAGGACTGAAGCTTTCTTT.

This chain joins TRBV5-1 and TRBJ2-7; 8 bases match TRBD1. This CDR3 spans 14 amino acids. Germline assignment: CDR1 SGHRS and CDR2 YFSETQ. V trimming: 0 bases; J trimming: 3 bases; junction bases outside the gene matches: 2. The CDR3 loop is CASSLGTGIYEQYF. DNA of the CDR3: TGCGCCAGCAGCTTGGGGACAGGGATCTACGAGCAGTACTTC.

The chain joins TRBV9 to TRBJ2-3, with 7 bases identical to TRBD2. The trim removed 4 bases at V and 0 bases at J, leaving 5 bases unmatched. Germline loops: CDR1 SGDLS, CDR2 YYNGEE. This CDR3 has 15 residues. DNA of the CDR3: TGTGCCAGCAGCTATTCTAGCGGAAGCACAGATACGCAGTATTTT. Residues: CASSYSSGSTDTQYF.

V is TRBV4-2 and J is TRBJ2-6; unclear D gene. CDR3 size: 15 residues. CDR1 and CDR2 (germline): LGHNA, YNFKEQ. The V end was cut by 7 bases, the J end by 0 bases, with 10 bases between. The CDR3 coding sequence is TGTGCCAGCACTCTCGTTAGCTCTGGGGCCAACGTCCTGACTTTC. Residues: CASTLVSSGANVLTF.

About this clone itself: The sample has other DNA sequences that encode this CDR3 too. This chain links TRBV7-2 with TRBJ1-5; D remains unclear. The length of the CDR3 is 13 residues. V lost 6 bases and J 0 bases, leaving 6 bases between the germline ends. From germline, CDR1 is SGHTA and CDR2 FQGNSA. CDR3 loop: CASSSNSNQPQHF. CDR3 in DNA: TGTGCCAGCAGTTCAAATAGCAATCAGCCCCAGCATTTT.

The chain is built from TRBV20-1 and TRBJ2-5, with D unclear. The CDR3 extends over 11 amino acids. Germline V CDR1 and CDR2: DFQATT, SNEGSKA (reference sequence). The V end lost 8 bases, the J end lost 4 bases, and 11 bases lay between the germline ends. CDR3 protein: CSSEFGETQYF. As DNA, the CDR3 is TGCAGTTCGGAGTTTGGAGAGACCCAGTACTTC.

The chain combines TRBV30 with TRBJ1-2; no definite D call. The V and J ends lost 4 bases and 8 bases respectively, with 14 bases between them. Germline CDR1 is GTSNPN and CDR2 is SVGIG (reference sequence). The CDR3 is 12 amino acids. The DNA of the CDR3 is TGTGCCTGGACCCCGGCCTCGGGAGGCTACACCTTC. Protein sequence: CAWTPASGGYTF.

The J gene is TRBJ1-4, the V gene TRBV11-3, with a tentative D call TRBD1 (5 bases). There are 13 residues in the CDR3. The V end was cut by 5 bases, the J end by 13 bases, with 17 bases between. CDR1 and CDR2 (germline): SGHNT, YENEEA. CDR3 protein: CASSPGGGDRLFF. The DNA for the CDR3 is TGTGCCAGCAGCCCCGGGGGAGGCGACAGACTGTTTTTT.

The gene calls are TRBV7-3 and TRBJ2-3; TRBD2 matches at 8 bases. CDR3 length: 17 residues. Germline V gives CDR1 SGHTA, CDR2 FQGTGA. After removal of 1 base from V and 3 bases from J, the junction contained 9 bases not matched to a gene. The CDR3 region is CASSLNGAGGGTDTQYF. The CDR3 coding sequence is TGTGCCAGCAGCTTAAACGGGGCGGGGGGTGGAACAGATACGCAGTATTTT.

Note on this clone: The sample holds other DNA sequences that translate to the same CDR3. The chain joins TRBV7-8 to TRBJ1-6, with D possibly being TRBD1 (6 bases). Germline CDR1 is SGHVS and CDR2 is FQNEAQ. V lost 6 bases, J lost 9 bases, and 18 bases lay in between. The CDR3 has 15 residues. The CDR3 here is CASRGAGALSSPLHF. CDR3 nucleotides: TGTGCCAGCAGGGGGGCAGGGGCGCTTAGTTCACCCCTCCACTTT.

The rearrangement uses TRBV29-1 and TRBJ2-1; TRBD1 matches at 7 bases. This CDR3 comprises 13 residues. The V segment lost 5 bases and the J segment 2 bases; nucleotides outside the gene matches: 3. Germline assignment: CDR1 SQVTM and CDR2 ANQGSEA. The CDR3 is CSVHRGAYNEQFF. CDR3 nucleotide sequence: TGCAGCGTTCACAGGGGCGCCTACAATGAGCAGTTCTTC.